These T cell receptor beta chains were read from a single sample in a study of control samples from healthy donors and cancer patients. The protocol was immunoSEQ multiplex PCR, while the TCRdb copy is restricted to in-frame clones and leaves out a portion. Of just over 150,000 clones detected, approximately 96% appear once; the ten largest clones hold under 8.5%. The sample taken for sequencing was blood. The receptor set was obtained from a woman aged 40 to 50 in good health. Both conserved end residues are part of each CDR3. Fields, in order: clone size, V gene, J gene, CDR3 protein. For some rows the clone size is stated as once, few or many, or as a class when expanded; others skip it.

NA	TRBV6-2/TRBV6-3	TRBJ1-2	CASSVTGGAYGYTF
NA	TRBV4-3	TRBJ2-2	CASSQWGLAGAGTGELFF
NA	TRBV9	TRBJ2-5	CASSVGRAPETQYF
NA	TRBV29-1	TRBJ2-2	CSVEEVFDQRAGELFF
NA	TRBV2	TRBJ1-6	CAGHRDNSPLHF
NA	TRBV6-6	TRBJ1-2	CASSRGQGNYGYTF
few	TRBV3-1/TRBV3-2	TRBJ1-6	CASSQGTVNSPLHF
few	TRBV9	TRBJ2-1	CASSAPTGGGQYNEQFF
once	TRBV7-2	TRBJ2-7	CASSRGLGTSDSYEQYF
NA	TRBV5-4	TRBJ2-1	CASSLDLGNNEQFF
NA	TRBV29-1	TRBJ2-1	CSVTTIQVYNEQFF
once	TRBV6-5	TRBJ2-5	CASTLTGSETQYF
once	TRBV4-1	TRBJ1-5	CASSQGGTGLQPQHF
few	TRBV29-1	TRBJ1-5	CSVHDPNQPQHF
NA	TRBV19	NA	CASSTSDTGSYEQYF
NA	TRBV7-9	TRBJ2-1	CASSYSMGLHNEQFF
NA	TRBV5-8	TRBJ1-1	CASSRRGVNTEAFF
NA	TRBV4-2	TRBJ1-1	CASSQEELQATEAFF
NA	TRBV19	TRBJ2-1	CASSILYSIAAGHEQFF
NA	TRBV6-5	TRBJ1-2	CASRKGSSNKDGYTF
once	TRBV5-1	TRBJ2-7	CASSLDLGGYYEQYF
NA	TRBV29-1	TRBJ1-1	CSANRDRGSSEAFF
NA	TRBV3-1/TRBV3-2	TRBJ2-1	CASRGGQHEQFF
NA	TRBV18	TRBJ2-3	CASSPDRGDTQYF
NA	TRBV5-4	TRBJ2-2	CASSSTGRNTGELFF
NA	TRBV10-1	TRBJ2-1	CASSAGAVYNEQFF
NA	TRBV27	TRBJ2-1	CASSFLLGTGSSYNEQFF
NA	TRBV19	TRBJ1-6	CASSIDPGKNSPLHF
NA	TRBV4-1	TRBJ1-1	CASSLPTRDSNTEAFF
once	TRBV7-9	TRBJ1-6	CAIGTSANSPLHF
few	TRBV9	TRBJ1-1	CASSVALTTEAFF
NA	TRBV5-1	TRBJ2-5	CASSSGLAGRQETQYF
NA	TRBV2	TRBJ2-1	CASSGLAGHKQFF
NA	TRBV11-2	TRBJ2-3	CASSLWGRDPDTQYF
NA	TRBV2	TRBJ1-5	CASSSDREVQPQHF
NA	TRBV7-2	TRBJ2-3	CASSLGGRGITDTQYF
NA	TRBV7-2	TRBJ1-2	CASSLGAGSGYGYTF
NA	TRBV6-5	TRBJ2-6	CASSFPGANVLTF
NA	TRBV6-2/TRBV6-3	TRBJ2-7	CASSYRTGFYEQYF
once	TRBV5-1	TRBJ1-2	CASSSGGGYGYTF
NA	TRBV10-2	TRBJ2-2	CAGAPVGEGRDTGELFF
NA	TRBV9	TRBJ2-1	CASSGVLAGVSEQFF